Shown below are 24 T cell receptor beta chains from a single sample sequenced in a study of blood T cell repertoires in COVID-19. Measured with immunoSEQ multiplex PCR; TCRdb has only the in-frame clones, and not every one. The table records 310,000 or so clones, around 90% of them present only once. Sequencing was carried out using peripheral blood. Receptors originate from a woman between 45 and 65 years old who had recovered from COVID-19.

The J gene is TRBJ1-2, the V gene TRBV4-3, with D hard to call. V gave up 0 bases and J gave up 2 bases, with 10 bases separating them. CDR1 is LGHNA and CDR2 is YSLEER in the germline V gene. The CDR3 is made up of 15 amino acids. The CDR3 here is CASSQDGPRNYGYTF. CDR3 coding DNA: TGCGCCAGCAGCCAAGATGGTCCCAGGAACTATGGCTACACCTTC.

The chain's CDR3 is CASRPPLGQANYGYTF. The DNA for the CDR3 is TGTGCCAGCAGACCACCCTTAGGACAGGCTAACTATGGCTACACCTTC. The V gene is TRBV7-9, the J gene TRBJ1-2, with 7 bases fitting TRBD1. CDR3 length equals 16 residues. After removal of 6 bases from V and 0 bases from J, the junction contained 10 bases not matched to a gene. Germline CDR1 SEHNR, CDR2 FQNEAQ (reference sequence).

The chain uses TRBV30 and TRBJ2-1; the match to TRBD2 covers 14 bases. Per the germline V gene, CDR1 is GTSNPN and CDR2 is SVGIG (reference sequence). The ends lost 4 bases at V and 6 bases at J; junction bases unmatched: 5. This CDR3 region has 15 residues. The CDR3 DNA follows: TGTGCCTGGACTCCCGGGACTAGCGGGAGCAATGAGCAGTTCTTC. Residues: CAWTPGTSGSNEQFF. The full variable domain, rest sourced from reference TRBV30 and TRBJ2-1, is SQTIHQWPATLVQPVGSPLSLECTVEGTSNPNLYWYRQAAGRGLQLLFYSVGIGQISSEVPQNLSASRPQDRQFILSSKKLLLSDSGFYLCAWTPGTSGSNEQFFGPGTRLTVL.

This clone turned up a few times. The V call is TRBV18, the J call TRBJ2-1; 8 positions agree with TRBD2. The CDR3 runs 15 residues. V lost 3 bases to trimming and J lost 7 bases; unmatched junction nucleotides: 8. Germline loops: CDR1 KGHSH, CDR2 LQKENI. The CDR3 bases are TGTGCCAGCTCACCGTTCGCGGGAGGAGGAAATGAGCAGTTCTTC. This gives the protein CASSPFAGGGNEQFF.

The chain links TRBV7-6 to TRBJ1-2; D not certain. The germline V and J ends were trimmed by 3 bases and 6 bases, with 11 bases remaining between them. This CDR3 has 13 residues. Germline CDR1 is SGHVS and CDR2 is FNYEAQ. This CDR3 reads CASSFRRDDGYTF. CDR3 in DNA: TGTGCCAGCAGCTTTCGACGGGATGATGGCTACACCTTC.

The chain joins TRBV4-3 to TRBJ2-7; possible D gene TRBD1, 5 bases. The CDR3 loop spans 15 amino acids. The ends were cut back, 0 bases at V and 0 bases at J, with 9 bases in the middle. Germline CDR1 LGHNA, CDR2 YSLEER. The CDR3 DNA reads as TGCGCCAGCAGCCAAGATTGGGGCAGCTCCTACGAGCAGTACTTC. As protein: CASSQDWGSSYEQYF.

CDR3 coding DNA: TGTGCCAGCAGCCCGGACAGGGGAAGGACCGGGGAGCTGTTTTTT. It specifies CASSPDRGRTGELFF. The V call is TRBV7-3, the J call TRBJ2-2; 9 bases fit TRBD1. CDR1 is SGHTA and CDR2 is FQGTGA in the germline V gene. V lost 5 bases, J lost 5 bases, and 6 bases stayed unmatched. The CDR3 loop spans 15 amino acids.

The sample holds a few counts of this clone. The chain combines TRBV19 with TRBJ1-2; possibly TRBD1 for D (6 bases). The V gene's germline CDR1 is LNHDA and CDR2 SQIVND (reference sequence). Trimming left V 5 bases short and J 5 bases short, with 21 bases between. This CDR3 spans 16 amino acids. CDR3 in amino acids: CASSETGFRLGYGYTF. The CDR3, as DNA: TGTGCCAGTAGTGAAACAGGGTTTAGGCTGGGATATGGCTACACCTTC.

The chain combines TRBV6-5 with TRBJ2-5; the D is unclear. CDR1 is MNHEY, CDR2 SVGAGI, per germline. The CDR3 is made up of 12 amino acids. V was trimmed by 7 bases and J by 0 bases, leaving 6 bases between them. The CDR3 nucleotides are TGTGCCAGCAAGGAGTACCAAGAGACCCAGTACTTC. It is translated as CASKEYQETQYF.

This chain uses TRBV6-5 with TRBJ2-5, with D possibly matching TRBD1 (7 bases). The CDR3 runs 14 residues. Trimming left V 5 bases short and J 5 bases short, with 15 bases between. Germline loops: CDR1 MNHEY, CDR2 SVGAGI. CDR3 DNA: TGTGCCAGCAGTAGAACAGGGGCGGGGGAGACCCAGTACTTC. Its translation: CASSRTGAGETQYF.

This chain joins TRBV6-1 and TRBJ2-7; TRBD2 is a possible D gene (6 bases). The CDR3 runs 15 residues. Deletions cut 3 bases from V and 3 bases from J, with 15 bases between. Germline-derived CDR1 and CDR2 are MNHNS and SASEGT. The CDR3 here is CASSDPRGTYYEQYF. DNA for the CDR3: TGTGCCAGCAGTGATCCCCGCGGGACTTACTACGAGCAGTACTTC.

The genes are TRBV27 and TRBJ1-4; maybe TRBD1 (5 bases). There are 13 residues in the CDR3. Trimming stripped 3 bases from V and 11 bases from J, with 13 bases between. Germline-derived CDR1 and CDR2 are MNHEY and SMNVEV (reference sequence). In DNA form, the CDR3 reads TGTGCCAGCAGTTTCGGGGGTTCCCCCAAACTGTTTTTT. Protein product: CASSFGGSPKLFF.

The chain has TRBV9 and TRBJ2-3; D is perhaps TRBD1 (5 bases). The CDR3 is 13 residues long. The germline V gene has CDR1 SGDLS and CDR2 YYNGEE. V was clipped by 4 bases and J by 6 bases, with 12 bases between them. In nucleotides, the CDR3 is TGTGCCAGCAGCACCACCTACAGGGATACGCAGTATTTT. It translates to CASSTTYRDTQYF.

The chain recombines TRBV4-3 with TRBJ2-1, with 7 bases matching TRBD1. The CDR3 runs 16 residues. With V trimmed by 4 bases and J by 5 bases, 11 bases remained unmatched. Germline V lookup: CDR1 LGHNA, CDR2 YSLEER. CDR3 DNA sequence: TGCGCCAGCAGCCTCCTGACAGGGACCCCCAACAATGAGCAGTTCTTC. Amino acids: CASSLLTGTPNNEQFF.

This sequence joins TRBV6-1 and TRBJ1-2, with D unclear. Germline V gene sequence: CDR1 MNHNS, CDR2 SASEGT. The V gene lost 2 bases and the J gene lost 8 bases, with 12 bases spanning the gap. The CDR3 is 13 residues long. The CDR3 sequence: CASSESRGRGYTF. The CDR3, as DNA: TGTGCCAGCAGTGAATCAAGAGGGCGCGGCTACACCTTC.

The chain has TRBV4-3 and TRBJ1-4; tentative D call: TRBD1 (5 bases). CDR3 length: 15 residues. V was trimmed by 0 bases and J by 7 bases, leaving 12 bases between them. Germline CDR1 and CDR2: LGHNA and YSLEER. The CDR3 region has the DNA TGCGCCAGCAGCCAAGATAGAGGGAGGGGTGAAAAACTGTTTTTT. This codes for CASSQDRGRGEKLFF.

This clone was seen a handful of times. The chain uses TRBV5-1 and TRBJ1-2; 10 bases line up with TRBD1. Losses at the gene ends were 7 bases for V and 7 bases for J; bases not matched to a gene: 13. The CDR3 runs to 15 residues. Looked up from germline, CDR1 is SGHRS and CDR2 is YFSETQ. The CDR3 protein is CASRQTGDRGGGYTF. The CDR3 DNA reads TGCGCCAGCCGGCAGACGGGGGACAGGGGCGGTGGCTACACCTTC.

The chain has TRBV30 and TRBJ1-5; TRBD1 might be the D (6 bases). Germline V gene lookup returns CDR1 GTSNPN and CDR2 SVGIG (reference sequence). The V gene lost 1 base and the J gene lost 0 bases, with 10 bases spanning the gap. The CDR3 runs to 15 residues. The CDR3 coding sequence is TGTGCCTGGAGTGAGGACAGTCTTAGCAATCAGCCCCAGCATTTT. Encoded protein: CAWSEDSLSNQPQHF.

The rearrangement uses TRBV19 and TRBJ1-2; the match to TRBD1 covers 9 bases. Germline V gives CDR1 LNHDA, CDR2 SQIVND (reference sequence). The V and J ends lost 4 bases and 6 bases, in that order; junction bases with no gene match: 6. CDR3 length equals 14 residues. In DNA form, the CDR3 reads TGTGCCAGTAGTAACAGGGGGCGCCTCCATGGCTACACCTTC. As protein: CASSNRGRLHGYTF.

V is TRBV11-2 and J is TRBJ2-5, with 7 nucleotides matching TRBD1. Germline CDR1 is SGHAT and CDR2 is FQNNGV. The V and J ends lost 2 bases and 5 bases, in that order; junction bases with no gene match: 2. This CDR3 spans 13 amino acids. The CDR3: CASSLPGGETQYF. The DNA for the CDR3 is TGTGCCAGCAGCTTACCAGGGGGTGAGACCCAGTACTTC.

As regards this clone: Other DNA sequences from this sample encode an identical CDR3 as well. This chain links TRBV19 with TRBJ2-3; D is ambiguous. Germline V gene sequence: CDR1 LNHDA, CDR2 SQIVND (reference sequence). The germline V and J ends were trimmed by 5 bases and 0 bases, with 6 bases remaining between them. The CDR3 length is 13 residues. The CDR3 here is CASSLASTDTQYF. The CDR3 DNA reads TGTGCCAGTAGTTTAGCTAGCACAGATACGCAGTATTTT. Filled out from reference TRBV19 and TRBJ2-3, the complete variable domain reads DGGITQSPKYLFRKEGQNVTLSCEQNLNHDAMYWYRQDPGQGLRLIYYSQIVNDFQKGDIAEGYSVSREKKESFPLTVTSAQKNPTAFYLCASSLASTDTQYFGPGTRLTVL.

This clone was seen more than once but under ten times. V is TRBV6-2 or TRBV6-3 and J is TRBJ2-1, with 8 nucleotides matching TRBD2. Per the germline V gene, CDR1 is MNHEY and CDR2 is SVGEGT. There are 15 residues in the CDR3. Trimming at V came to 5 bases and at J to 9 bases, leaving 12 bases not matched to a gene. The CDR3 DNA sequence: TGTGCCAGCAGTGCCGCCGGGACTAGGTTTTTTGAGCAGTTCTTC. Protein product: CASSAAGTRFFEQFF.

This chain links TRBV5-1 with TRBJ2-5, with a tentative D call TRBD1 (6 bases). CDR1 is SGHRS, CDR2 YFSETQ, per germline. There are 17 residues in the CDR3. The V gene lost 7 bases and the J gene lost 1 base, with 23 bases spanning the gap. The CDR3 loop is CASRYHAQAGAQETQYF. The CDR3 region has the DNA TGCGCCAGCCGCTACCATGCCCAGGCAGGGGCCCAAGAGACCCAGTACTTC. The whole variable domain, filled in from reference TRBV5-1 and TRBJ2-5, reads KAGVTQTPRYLIKTRGQQVTLSCSPISGHRSVSWYQQTPGQGLQFLFEYFSETQRNKGNFPGRFSGRQFSNSRSEMNVSTLELGDSALYLCASRYHAQAGAQETQYFGPGTRLLVL.

This chain links TRBV27 with TRBJ1-5, with D maybe TRBD1 (6 bases). This CDR3 is built from 16 residues. V was trimmed by 5 bases and J by 0 bases, leaving 14 bases between them. Germline lookup yields CDR1 MNHEY and CDR2 SMNVEV (reference sequence). CDR3 residues: CASSQETGYSNQPQHF. The CDR3 region has the DNA TGTGCCAGCAGTCAAGAGACAGGCTATAGCAATCAGCCCCAGCATTTT.